The entry below gives a single T cell receptor (beta chain) sequence along with its context. This clonotype came up a few times. What this receptor recognizes is not known. No base qualities exist here, and no much larger clone lies one base off it. From the cysteine through the phenylalanine, the CDR3 covers 19 amino acids. Only CDR3 DNA remains: 57 bases, in frame from the first base. CDR1 and CDR2 (LNHDA, SQIVND) derive from the germline V gene (reference sequence). Deletion took 7 bases off V and 4 bases off J, with a span of 28 bases between the germline ends. Libraries were constructed by 5' RACE. TCRdb records NextSeq 500 as the sequencer. The TCR library protocol attached unique molecular identifiers to individual cDNA molecules to correct for sequencing error and PCR bias. Both TCR alpha and beta chains were sequenced, and tight co-correlation was observed between alpha and beta sequence abundances in each sample. The source study handled its data this way. Decombinator V4 was used to perform V gene, J gene and CDR3 annotation of TCR sequences. TCRs were defined as expanded if a significant change between any two time points was detected under a Poisson model with p below 0.0001. TCR abundances were normalised to the total number of TCRs sequenced per sample and were expressed as counts per million. MAIT TCRs were defined by TRAV1-2 paired with TRAJ12, TRAJ20 or TRAJ33, and iNKT TCRs by TRAV10 paired with TRAJ18. A search of VDJdb, accessed on 1 November 2021, was run for TCRs annotated to CMV, EBV and SARS-CoV-2, with TCRs annotated for multiple antigens excluded. TCRdb ran its own pipeline on the public reads, namely fastp trimming at Q25 and MiXCR clone calling, and kept in-frame beta chains. Rows are unified per CDR3 protein, each entry keeping the most common DNA and genes. In this record, the V and J calls reflect TCRdb's handling and not the investigators' own analysis. Across this sample there are about 71,000 distinct CDR3 sequences, with roughly 13% seen only once. Around 15% of the sample is held by the ten biggest clonotypes.

The sample comes from a study of early T cells in non-severe SARS-CoV-2 infection (dated by TCRdb to 2020 to 2023). Broadly, across the study: Because TCR sequencing relied on bulk RNA taken from unsorted whole blood, pairing of alpha and beta chains was not possible.

Broader findings and caveats from the paper: VDJdb matching was skewed toward anti-spike CD8 responses and likely underestimated virus-specific expansions, missing private and CD4 specificities.

The study was a case-control design nested within a healthcare worker cohort in London, UK, with weekly nasopharyngeal swab PCR tests and blood sampling. Between 23 and 31 March 2020, the week of the UK lockdown, healthcare workers were enrolled and then followed up weekly for as long as 16 weeks. The V and J segments used are TRBV19 and TRBJ1-4; the D region possibly corresponds to TRBD1 (5 bases align). Sequencing was performed on whole blood. The receptor was isolated from an adult who was a healthcare worker with PCR-confirmed SARS-CoV-2 infection or an uninfected control (not recorded which). The CDR3 region: CASTIGRAGRSWGNEKLFF. Read as DNA, the sequence is TGTGCCAGTACCATCGGCAGGGCAGGCCGTTCCTGGGGTAATGAAAAACTGTTTTTT.